The 17 T cell receptor beta chains listed next were all sequenced from one sample in a study of cytomegalovirus exposure and HLA in healthy donors. The PCR contained 60 Vbeta and 13 Jbeta primers. Some clones are missing from TCRdb's copy, which holds only in-frame ones; the method was immunoSEQ multiplex PCR. The profile covers 150,000 to 200,000 clones, with around 79% appearing a single time and about 4.6% taken by the ten largest. The specimen was PBMCs. The receptors stem from a man aged 40-49 years in good health and CMV-seronegative.

This chain joins TRBV6-6 and TRBJ1-2; D gene unclear. The CDR3 contains 14 residues. Trimming took 7 bases from V and 1 from J, leaving 13 bases between them. Germline CDR1 MNHNY, CDR2 SVGAGI (reference sequence). CDR3 loop: CASILGGLNYGYTF. As DNA, the CDR3 is TGTGCCAGCATTCTTGGAGGCCTTAACTATGGCTACACCTTC.

The CDR3 nucleotides read TGTGCCAGCAGCGTGACCAACAGGGGCGAGCAGTACTTC. The encoded protein is CASSVTNRGEQYF. The chain recombines TRBV7-9 with TRBJ2-7, with TRBD1 identical over 7 bases. The ends lost 5 bases at V and 6 bases at J; junction bases unmatched: 7. Germline CDR1 reads SEHNR; CDR2 reads FQNEAQ (reference sequence). This CDR3 is 13 amino acids long.

This clone was seen a few times. The chain joins TRBV4-3 to TRBJ2-6, with a tentative D call TRBD2 (6 bases). The CDR3 consists of 18 residues. V gave up 4 bases and J gave up 0 bases, with 16 bases separating them. The V gene's germline CDR1 is LGHNA and CDR2 YSLEER. The CDR3 region has the DNA TGCGCCAGCAGCCGCCAGGGTGAGCGGGCCTCTGGGGCCAACGTCCTGACTTTC. This sequence encodes CASSRQGERASGANVLTF.

This chain links TRBV5-1 with TRBJ2-7; D remains ambiguous. Trimming took off 4 bases at V and 6 bases at J, with 11 bases between the two ends. Germline CDR1 and CDR2: SGHRS and YFSETQ. This CDR3 is built from 12 residues. The CDR3 protein is CASSPAGVEQYF. CDR3 sequence (DNA): TGCGCCAGCAGCCCGGCAGGCGTCGAGCAGTACTTC.

The rearrangement joins TRBV5-6 to TRBJ2-7; no definite D call. Deletions cut 4 bases from V and 7 bases from J, with 15 bases between. Germline V CDR1 and CDR2: SGHDT, YYEEEE. The CDR3 is made up of 13 amino acids. CDR3 sequence (DNA): TGTGCCAGCAGCCCCGCGACAACCTGGGAGCAGTACTTC. This gives the protein CASSPATTWEQYF.

This chain links TRBV5-6 with TRBJ2-7, with 9 bases lining up with TRBD1. CDR1 is SGHDT and CDR2 is YYEEEE in the germline V gene. The CDR3 has 13 residues. Trimming at V came to 3 bases and at J to 7 bases, leaving 5 bases not matched to a gene. The CDR3 loop is CASSWDRVEEQYF. For the CDR3, the DNA is TGTGCCAGCAGCTGGGACAGGGTGGAAGAGCAGTACTTC. Full variable domain (outside the CDR3, taken from reference TRBV5-6 and TRBJ2-7): DAGVTQSPTHLIKTRGQQVTLRCSPKSGHDTVSWYQQALGQGPQFIFQYYEEEERQRGNFPDRFSGHQFPNYSSELNVNALLLGDSALYLCASSWDRVEEQYFGPGTRLTVT.

This clone was detected only a few times. The chain employs TRBV2 and TRBJ1-4; TRBD1 is a possible D gene (5 bases). V was trimmed by 5 bases and J by 8 bases, leaving 15 bases between them. The CDR3 sequence is 14 residues long. Germline V lookup: CDR1 SNHLY, CDR2 FYNNEI. The CDR3 region is CASSPRTGGEKLFF. The CDR3 nucleotides are TGTGCCAGCAGTCCTCGTACAGGTGGCGAAAAACTGTTTTTT.

The chain's CDR3 is CASTQGNTEAFF. CDR3 coding DNA: TGTGCCAGCACCCAGGGGAACACTGAAGCTTTCTTT. The rearrangement joins TRBV7-9 to TRBJ1-1; D may be TRBD1 (5 bases). Trimming cost V 7 bases and J 1 base, with 7 bases left between them. The CDR3 loop spans 12 amino acids. Germline values: CDR1 SEHNR, CDR2 FQNEAQ (reference sequence).

Concerning this clone: Germline and junction disagree at one end, which may indicate a read error. The chain has TRBV7-7 and TRBJ2-5, with 7 bases lining up with TRBD1. CDR3 length: 14 amino acids. Germline V gene lookup returns CDR1 SSHAT and CDR2 FNYEAQ (reference sequence). The CDR3 region is CASSRQGLQETQYF. CDR3 nucleotides: TGTGCTAGCAGCCGACAGGGTTTACAAGAGACCCAGTACTTC.

This clone was picked up a small number of times. The chain joins TRBV7-3 to TRBJ2-1, with a possible D match to TRBD2 (6 bases). Germline V gene data show CDR1 as SGHTA and CDR2 as FQGTGA. The CDR3 consists of 13 residues. Trimming left V 1 base short and J 8 bases short, with 9 bases between. CDR3 DNA: TGTGCCAGCAGCTTAATTCCGGGAGATGAGCAGTTCTTC. Protein product: CASSLIPGDEQFF.

V and J are TRBV10-3 and TRBJ2-5; D is perhaps TRBD2 (6 bases). Germline CDR1 and CDR2: ENHRY and SYGVKD. This CDR3 has 13 residues. The V end was cut by 6 bases, the J end by 3 bases, with 11 bases between. The CDR3 DNA sequence: TGTGCCATCAGGGGGACTTCCGAAGAGACCCAGTACTTC. Amino acids: CAIRGTSEETQYF.

The V gene is TRBV19, the J gene TRBJ2-2; TRBD1 matches at 12 bases. With 9 bases clipped from V and 9 bases from J, the junction kept 5 bases outside the gene matches. The CDR3 covers 13 residues. CDR1 is LNHDA, CDR2 SQIVND, per germline (reference sequence). Here the CDR3 DNA reads TGTGCCAGCGCCGGGACAGGGGGCCGGGAGCTGTTTTTT. Its protein is CASAGTGGRELFF.

This clone was picked up one time. This rearrangement joins TRBV19 to TRBJ1-5; D call uncertain. V lost 3 bases to trimming and J lost 4 bases, with 7 bases between them. Germline CDR1 LNHDA, CDR2 SQIVND (reference sequence). This CDR3 region has 13 residues. The CDR3 sequence: CASSIEGNQPQHF. CDR3 coding DNA: TGTGCCAGTAGTATTGAGGGAAATCAGCCCCAGCATTTT.

The V call is TRBV25-1, the J call TRBJ1-2, with 9 nucleotides matching TRBD1. The CDR3 loop spans 17 amino acids. Germline V CDR1 and CDR2: MGHDK, SYGVNS. Trimming at V came to 5 bases and at J to 1 base, leaving 11 bases not matched to a gene. This CDR3 is CASSKPGTGRGNYGYTF. The CDR3 DNA reads as TGTGCCAGCAGTAAACCCGGGACAGGGCGCGGTAACTATGGCTACACCTTC.

The genes are TRBV5-1 and TRBJ2-1; D might be TRBD2 (5 bases). V was pared by 0 bases and J by 10 bases, with 8 bases between. Per the germline V gene, CDR1 is SGHRS and CDR2 is YFSETQ. The CDR3 has 12 residues. The CDR3 here is CASSLAPSEQFF. CDR3 sequence (DNA): TGCGCCAGCAGCTTGGCCCCTAGCGAGCAGTTCTTC. The whole variable domain, remainder taken from reference TRBV5-1 and TRBJ2-1, is KAGVTQTPRYLIKTRGQQVTLSCSPISGHRSVSWYQQTPGQGLQFLFEYFSETQRNKGNFPGRFSGRQFSNSRSEMNVSTLELGDSALYLCASSLAPSEQFFGPGTRLTVL.

This clone was detected only a few times. This rearrangement joins TRBV7-9 to TRBJ2-2; 11 bases align to TRBD2. V shed 5 bases, J shed 4 bases, and the junction held 6 bases outside the gene matches. Germline V lookup: CDR1 SEHNR, CDR2 FQNEAQ (reference sequence). The CDR3 is 16 amino acids. The CDR3 nucleotides are TGTGCCAGCAGCACTACTAGCGGGGGCCCCACCGGGGAGCTGTTTTTT. It encodes CASSTTSGGPTGELFF.

The chain carries TRBV5-6 and TRBJ2-6; tentative D call: TRBD1 (6 bases). The CDR3 has 17 residues. CDR1 is SGHDT, CDR2 YYEEEE, per germline. V dropped 0 bases and J dropped 1 base, with 11 bases sitting between them. The CDR3 protein is CASSLAHGTSGANVLTF. CDR3 nucleotides: TGTGCCAGCAGCTTGGCGCACGGGACATCTGGGGCCAACGTCCTGACTTTC.